This T cell receptor beta chain is from a study of cytomegalovirus exposure and HLA in healthy donors. CDR1 and CDR2 from the germline V gene are KGHSH and LQKENI. The CDR3 totals 14 residues. V was pared by 4 bases and J by 2 bases, with 10 bases between. Researchers ran the PCR with 60 Vbeta and 13 Jbeta primers. TCRdb's copy holds only in-frame clones and misses some; the assay was immunoSEQ multiplex PCR. The sample includes some 180,000 clones, approximately 78% of them seen just once. The sample taken for sequencing was PBMCs. The source of this sequence is a woman aged 18-35 years in good health and CMV-seronegative. The rearrangement links TRBV18 to TRBJ2-3, with D possibly being TRBD2 (5 bases). The CDR3 reads CASSLAINTDTQYF. The CDR3 DNA reads as TGTGCCAGCTCACTAGCGATTAACACAGATACGCAGTATTTT.